This TCR beta chain originates from a study of CD4 T cells in relation to SARS-CoV-2 and coronaviruses. As for this clone: The target antigen is unknown.

Generated by immunoSEQ multiplex PCR, the TCRdb table keeps only in-frame clones and is missing some. The sample consists of around 25,000 clones, roughly 76% of them appearing once. Before the COVID-19 pandemic, during about 2010-2018, CD4+ T cells were taken from unexposed donors. CD4+ T cells were isolated from the cells after 10 days of culture. Material for sequencing was CD4+ T cells from PBMCs, cultured in vitro. The TCR was taken from a human donor in good health.

The CDR3 here is CASSVAAYSTDTQYF. DNA of the CDR3: TGTGCCAGCAGCGTAGCAGCGTATAGCACAGATACGCAGTATTTT. The gene calls are TRBV9 and TRBJ2-3; unclear D gene. Deletions cut 0 bases from V and 0 bases from J, with 8 bases between. Germline V lookup: CDR1 SGDLS, CDR2 YYNGEE. This CDR3 comprises 15 residues.